These T cell receptor beta chains were read from a single sample in a study of shared clonotypes between healthy human individuals. Only in-frame clones appear in the TCRdb table, and some are missing; sequencing was by immunoSEQ multiplex PCR. The data contain around 1,100,000 clones, roughly 80% of them singletons. Source material: memory CD4+ T cells from PBMCs. The origin of the receptors is a man in his late teens or twenties in good health. Some clones in this sample may be carry-over from other donors' samples. CDR3s include the opening cysteine and the closing phenylalanine or tryptophan. Clone size is not always given. Where it is, it says once, few, many or a class for expanded clones.

V | length | size | CDR3
TRBV9 | 15 | once | CASSAGTSLAYEQYF
TRBV6-6 | 13 | NA | CASRPGGSQPQHF
TRBV30 | 14 | NA | CAWSEGFSGNTIYF
TRBV28 | 13 | NA | CATGTGTSGSLYF
TRBV5-1 | 18 | NA | CASSFRPTAGQGTDTQYF
TRBV5-1 | 17 | NA | CASSPLLTGSPYNEQFF
TRBV5-5 | 14 | few | CASSLERGGETQYF
TRBV11-2 | 14 | NA | CASSLVTGANVLTF
TRBV5-1 | 11 | NA | CASSRQGVAFF
TRBV11-3 | 12 | NA | CASSLKGDTQYF
TRBV6-5 | 9 | NA | CASSDRGEF
TRBV7-6 | 18 | NA | CASSFRSLAGVRTGELFF
TRBV7-3 | 13 | NA | CASSQSKWSEQYF
TRBV6-1 | 14 | NA | CASSFKGGYTEAFF
TRBV15 | 15 | NA | CATSRGTGDTGELFF
TRBV7-9 | 14 | once | CASSEGQGTYGYTF
TRBV28 | 16 | few | CASYGAGRQHNQPQHF
TRBV29-1 | 14 | NA | CSVEGGQANYGYTF
TRBV30 | 15 | NA | CAWSPDRGPGNTIYF
TRBV7-3 | 14 | NA | CASSPIAGKETQYF
TRBV2 | 13 | NA | CASSVTGTEGYTF
TRBV5-1 | 15 | NA | CASSFQGGNTGELFF
TRBV5-6 | 14 | NA | CASSFSTTSEKLFF
TRBV28 | 14 | NA | CASSFLQMQETQYF
TRBV28 | 14 | once | CASSFRGSSTEAFF
TRBV7-2 | 16 | NA | CASSLELAGNTGELFF
TRBV5-1 | 16 | NA | CASSLLAGGPQETQYF
TRBV6-5 | 14 | NA | CASSPTGLSTEAFF
TRBV19 | 13 | NA | CATDSGSRETQYF
TRBV7-2 | 13 | NA | CASSWGGGTEQYF
TRBV18 | 18 | NA | CASSLKRVQETHNYGYTF
TRBV5-1 | 13 | once | CASAPAEGYGYTF
TRBV28 | 15 | NA | CATDKYRGGQETQYF
TRBV30 | 15 | few | CARGAGDSNNSPLHF
TRBV9 | 13 | NA | CASSVGANEKLFF
TRBV6-5 | 14 | NA | CASSYSNKGAEAFF
TRBV13 | 13 | NA | CASRDRAGNTIYF
TRBV4-2 | 12 | NA | CASRDRDYGYTF
TRBV7-2 | 15 | NA | CASSLVSSGSYEQYF
TRBV7-2 | 15 | NA | CASSLVVQSSYEQYF
TRBV4-2 | 15 | NA | CASSRGGQGRSEQYF
TRBV7-8 | 14 | NA | CASSTYRDRETQYF
TRBV9 | 13 | few | CASSSGAEETQYF
TRBV10-3 | 16 | many | CAISGSRAGGNYGYTF
TRBV15 | 16 | NA | CATSRTRTVRPYEQYF
TRBV7-3 | 18 | NA | CASSFRGRSSGSTDTQYF
TRBV28 | 14 | few | CASSSPGRQPPQHF
TRBV30 | 13 | NA | CAWSGQNNQPQHF
TRBV15 | 13 | NA | CATSRELGSGTDF